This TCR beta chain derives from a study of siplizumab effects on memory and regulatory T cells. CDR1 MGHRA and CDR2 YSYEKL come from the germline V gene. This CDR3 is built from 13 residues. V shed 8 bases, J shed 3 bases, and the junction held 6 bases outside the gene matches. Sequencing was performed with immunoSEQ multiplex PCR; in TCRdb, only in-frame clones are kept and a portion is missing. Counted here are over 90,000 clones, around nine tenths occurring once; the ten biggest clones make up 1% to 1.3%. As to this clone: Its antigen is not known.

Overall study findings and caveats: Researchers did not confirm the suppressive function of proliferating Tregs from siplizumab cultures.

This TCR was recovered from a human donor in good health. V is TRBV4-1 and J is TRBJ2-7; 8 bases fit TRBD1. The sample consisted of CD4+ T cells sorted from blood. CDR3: CASRGTGGYEQYF. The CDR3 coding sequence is TGCGCCAGCCGGGGGACAGGAGGCTACGAGCAGTACTTC.